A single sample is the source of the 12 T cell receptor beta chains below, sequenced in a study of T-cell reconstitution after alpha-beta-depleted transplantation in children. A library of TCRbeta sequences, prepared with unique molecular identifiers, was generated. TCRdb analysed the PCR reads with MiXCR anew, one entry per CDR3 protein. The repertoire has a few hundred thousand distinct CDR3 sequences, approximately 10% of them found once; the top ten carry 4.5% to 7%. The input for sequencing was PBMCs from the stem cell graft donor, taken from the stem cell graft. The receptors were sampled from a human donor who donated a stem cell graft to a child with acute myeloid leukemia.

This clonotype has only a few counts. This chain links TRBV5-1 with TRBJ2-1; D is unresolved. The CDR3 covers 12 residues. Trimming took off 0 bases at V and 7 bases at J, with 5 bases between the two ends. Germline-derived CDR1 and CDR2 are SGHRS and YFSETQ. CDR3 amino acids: CASSLGDNEQFF. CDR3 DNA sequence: TGCGCCAGCAGCTTGGGCGATAATGAGCAGTTCTTC.

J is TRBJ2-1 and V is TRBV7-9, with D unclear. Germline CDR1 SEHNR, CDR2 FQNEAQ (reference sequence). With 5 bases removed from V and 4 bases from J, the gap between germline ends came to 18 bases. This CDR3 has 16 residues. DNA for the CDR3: TGTGCCAGCAGCCGTATTCCTCCCGGGCCTTACAATGAGCAGTTCTTC. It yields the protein CASSRIPPGPYNEQFF.

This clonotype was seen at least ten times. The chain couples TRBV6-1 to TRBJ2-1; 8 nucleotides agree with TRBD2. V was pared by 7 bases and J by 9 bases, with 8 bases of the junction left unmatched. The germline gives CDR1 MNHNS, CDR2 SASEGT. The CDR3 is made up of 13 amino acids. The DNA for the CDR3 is TGTGCCAGCATGAGAGCGGGGGTGGCTGAGCAGTTCTTC. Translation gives CASMRAGVAEQFF.

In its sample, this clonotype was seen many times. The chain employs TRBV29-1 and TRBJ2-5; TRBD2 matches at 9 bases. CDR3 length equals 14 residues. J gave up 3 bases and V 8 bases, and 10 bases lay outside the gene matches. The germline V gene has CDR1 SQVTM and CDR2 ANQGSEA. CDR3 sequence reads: CSSTGVAGEETQYF. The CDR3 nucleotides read TGCAGCTCCACGGGGGTAGCGGGAGAAGAGACCCAGTACTTC.

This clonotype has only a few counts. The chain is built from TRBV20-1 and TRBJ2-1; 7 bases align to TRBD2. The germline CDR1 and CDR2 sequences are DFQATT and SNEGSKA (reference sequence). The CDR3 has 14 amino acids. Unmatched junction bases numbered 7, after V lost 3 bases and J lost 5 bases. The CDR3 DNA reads TGCAGTGCTAGTTTCCGCGGGAGCAACAATGAGCAGTTCTTC. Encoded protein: CSASFRGSNNEQFF.

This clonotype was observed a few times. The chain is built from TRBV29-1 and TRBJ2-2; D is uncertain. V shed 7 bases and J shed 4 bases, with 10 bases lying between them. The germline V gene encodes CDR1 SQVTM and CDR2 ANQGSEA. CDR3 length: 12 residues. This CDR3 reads CSAPLGTGELFF. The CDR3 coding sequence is TGCAGCGCTCCCCTGGGCACCGGGGAGCTGTTTTTT.

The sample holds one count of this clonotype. CDR3 in DNA: TGTGCCTGGAGCCTCCGGGACAGGGGGTCGAGGGAGCAGTACTTC. Its translation is CAWSLRDRGSREQYF. The chain is built from TRBV30 and TRBJ2-7; 11 bases match TRBD1. The CDR3 is 15 residues long. V shed 3 bases and J 7 bases; nucleotides not matched to a gene: 11. CDR1 and CDR2 from the germline V gene are GTSNPN and SVGIG (reference sequence).

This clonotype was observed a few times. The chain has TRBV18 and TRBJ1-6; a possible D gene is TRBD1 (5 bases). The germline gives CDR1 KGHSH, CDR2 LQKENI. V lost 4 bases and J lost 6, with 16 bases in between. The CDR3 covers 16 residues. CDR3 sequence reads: CASSLTRDSLNSPLHF. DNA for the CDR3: TGTGCCAGCTCACTAACCCGGGACTCTCTTAATTCACCCCTCCACTTT.

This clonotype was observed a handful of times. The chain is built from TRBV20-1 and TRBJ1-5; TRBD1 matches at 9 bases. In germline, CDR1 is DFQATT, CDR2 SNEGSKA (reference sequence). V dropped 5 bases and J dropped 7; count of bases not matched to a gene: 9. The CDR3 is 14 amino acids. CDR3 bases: TGCAGTGCTCCGGGACAGGGAGGTATCCAGCCCCAGCATTTT. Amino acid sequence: CSAPGQGGIQPQHF.

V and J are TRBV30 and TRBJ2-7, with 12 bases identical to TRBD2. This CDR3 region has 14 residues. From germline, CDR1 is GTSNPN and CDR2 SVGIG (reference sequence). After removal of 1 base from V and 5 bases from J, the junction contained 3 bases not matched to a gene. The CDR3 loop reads CAWSGTSGIHEQYF. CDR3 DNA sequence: TGTGCCTGGAGTGGGACTAGCGGGATCCACGAGCAGTACTTC.

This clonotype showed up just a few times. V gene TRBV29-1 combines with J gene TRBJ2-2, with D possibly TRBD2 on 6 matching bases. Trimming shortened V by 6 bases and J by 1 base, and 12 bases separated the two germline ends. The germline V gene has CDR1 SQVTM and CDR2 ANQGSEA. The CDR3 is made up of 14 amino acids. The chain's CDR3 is CSVGGRENTGELFF. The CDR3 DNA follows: TGCAGCGTCGGCGGGCGGGAGAACACCGGGGAGCTGTTTTTT.

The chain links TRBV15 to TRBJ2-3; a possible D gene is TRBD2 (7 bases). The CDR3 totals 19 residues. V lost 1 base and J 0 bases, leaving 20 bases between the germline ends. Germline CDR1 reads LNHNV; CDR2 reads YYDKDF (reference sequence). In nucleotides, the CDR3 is TGTGCCACCAGCAGAGGAGGAGGGGGGGCCCGTACTAGCACAGATACGCAGTATTTT. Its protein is CATSRGGGGARTSTDTQYF.